This T cell receptor beta chain is from a study of T cell responses to AZD1222 COVID-19 vaccine. Study-wide points: Only a handful of AZD1222 recipients, more than five in all, had baseline seropositivity. Reports say nearly half of spike-specific TCRs go after unmutated variant regions. At 160-218 and 743-854, vaccine-associated CD4 TCRs were dominant, and they spanned spike.

On this clone itself: Its antigen is undetermined.

Data came from immunoSEQ multiplex PCR; TCRdb stores just in-frame clones and leaves some out. The table shows about 140,000 clones, with about 90% occurring only once. Per the germline V gene, CDR1 is LNHDA and CDR2 is SQIVND (reference sequence). V lost 10 bases and J 0 bases, leaving 25 bases between the germline ends. The CDR3 sequence is 18 residues long. The sequence was collected from an adult in good health. The sequencing here drew on peripheral blood, taken on day 0 of AZD1222 vaccination. The J gene is TRBJ1-3, the V gene TRBV19, with a tentative D call TRBD1 (5 bases). This CDR3 reads CATQGDLIGAYSGNTIYF. The CDR3 nucleotides are TGTGCCACCCAGGGAGACTTGATCGGCGCTTACTCTGGAAACACCATATATTTT.